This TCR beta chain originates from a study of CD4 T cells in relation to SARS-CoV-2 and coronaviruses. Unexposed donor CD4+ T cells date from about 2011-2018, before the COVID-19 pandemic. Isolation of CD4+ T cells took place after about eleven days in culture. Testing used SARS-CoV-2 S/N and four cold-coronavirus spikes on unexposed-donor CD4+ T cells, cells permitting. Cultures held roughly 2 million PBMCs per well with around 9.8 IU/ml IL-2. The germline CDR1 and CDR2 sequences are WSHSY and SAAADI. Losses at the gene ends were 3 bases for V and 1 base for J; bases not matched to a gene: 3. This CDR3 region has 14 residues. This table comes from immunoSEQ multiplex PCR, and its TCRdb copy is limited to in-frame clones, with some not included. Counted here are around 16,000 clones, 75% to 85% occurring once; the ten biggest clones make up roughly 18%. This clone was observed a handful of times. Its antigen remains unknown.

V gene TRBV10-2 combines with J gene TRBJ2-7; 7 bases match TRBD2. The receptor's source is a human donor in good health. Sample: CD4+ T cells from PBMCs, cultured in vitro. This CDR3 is CASSDGLGSYEQYF. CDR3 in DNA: TGCGCCAGCAGTGACGGACTAGGGTCCTACGAGCAGTACTTC.